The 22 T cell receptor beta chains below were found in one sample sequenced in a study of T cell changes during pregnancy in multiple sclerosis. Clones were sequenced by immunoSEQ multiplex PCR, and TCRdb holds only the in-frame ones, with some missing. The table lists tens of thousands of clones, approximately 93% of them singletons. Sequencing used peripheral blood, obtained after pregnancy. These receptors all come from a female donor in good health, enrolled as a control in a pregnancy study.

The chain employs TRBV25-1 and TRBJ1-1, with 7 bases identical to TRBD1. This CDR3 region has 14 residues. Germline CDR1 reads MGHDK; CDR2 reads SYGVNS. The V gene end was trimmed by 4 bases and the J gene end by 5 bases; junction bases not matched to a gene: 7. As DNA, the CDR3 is TGTGCCAGCAGTGCGCAATCGACAGGGACTGAAGCTTTCTTT. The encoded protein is CASSAQSTGTEAFF.

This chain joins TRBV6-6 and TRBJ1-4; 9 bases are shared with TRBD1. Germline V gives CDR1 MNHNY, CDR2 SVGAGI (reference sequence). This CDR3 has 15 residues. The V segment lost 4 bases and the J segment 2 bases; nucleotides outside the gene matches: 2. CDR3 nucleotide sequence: TGTGCCAGCAGTTTCACAGGGGGCACTAATGAAAAACTGTTTTTT. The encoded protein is CASSFTGGTNEKLFF.

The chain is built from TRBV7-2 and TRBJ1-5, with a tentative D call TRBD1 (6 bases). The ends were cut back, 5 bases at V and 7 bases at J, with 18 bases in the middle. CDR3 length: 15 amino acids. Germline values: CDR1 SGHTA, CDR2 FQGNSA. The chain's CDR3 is CASSPGMGARQPQHF. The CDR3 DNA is TGTGCCAGCAGCCCCGGGATGGGGGCTAGGCAGCCCCAGCATTTT.

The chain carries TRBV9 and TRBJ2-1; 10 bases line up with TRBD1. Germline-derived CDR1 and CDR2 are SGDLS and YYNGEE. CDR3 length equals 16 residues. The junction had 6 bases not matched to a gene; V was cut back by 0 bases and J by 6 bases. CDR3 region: CASSVVGTGVFNEQFF. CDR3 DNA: TGTGCCAGCAGCGTAGTGGGGACAGGGGTGTTCAATGAGCAGTTCTTC.

DNA for the CDR3: TGTGCCAGCAGTTTGCCTAACTACGGGACTCCCTCGCATTACGAGCAGTACTTC. This translates into CASSLPNYGTPSHYEQYF. The chain has TRBV28 and TRBJ2-7; maybe TRBD2 (6 bases). V gave up 3 bases and J gave up 4 bases, with 25 bases separating them. The CDR3 is 18 amino acids. CDR1 and CDR2 from the germline V gene are MDHEN and SYDVKM. Filled out from reference TRBV28 and TRBJ2-7, the complete variable domain reads DVKVTQSSRYLVKRTGEKVFLECVQDMDHENMFWYRQDPGLGLRLIYFSYDVKMKEKGDIPEGYSVSREKKERFSLILESASTNQTSMYLCASSLPNYGTPSHYEQYFGPGTRLTVT.

This CDR3 is CATRGQGAINEQYF. CDR3 DNA sequence: TGTGCCACCAGGGGACAGGGGGCTATCAACGAGCAGTACTTC. This chain uses TRBV15 with TRBJ2-7; 12 positions match TRBD1. J lost 5 bases, V lost 6 bases, and 5 bases had no gene match. Germline values: CDR1 LNHNV, CDR2 YYDKDF (reference sequence). This CDR3 region has 14 residues.

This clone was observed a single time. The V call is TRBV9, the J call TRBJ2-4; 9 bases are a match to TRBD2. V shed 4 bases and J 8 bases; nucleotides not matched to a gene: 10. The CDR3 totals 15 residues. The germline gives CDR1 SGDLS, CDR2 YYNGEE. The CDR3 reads CASSPSGSGRHIQYF. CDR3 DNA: TGTGCCAGCAGCCCCTCGGGTAGCGGGAGACACATTCAGTACTTC.

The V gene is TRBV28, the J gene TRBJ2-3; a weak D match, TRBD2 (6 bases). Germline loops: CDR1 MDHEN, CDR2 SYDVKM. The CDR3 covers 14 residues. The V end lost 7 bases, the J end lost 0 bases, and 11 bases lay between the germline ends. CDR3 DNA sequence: TGTGCCAGCAACGGACTACTTAGCACAGATACGCAGTATTTT. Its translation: CASNGLLSTDTQYF.

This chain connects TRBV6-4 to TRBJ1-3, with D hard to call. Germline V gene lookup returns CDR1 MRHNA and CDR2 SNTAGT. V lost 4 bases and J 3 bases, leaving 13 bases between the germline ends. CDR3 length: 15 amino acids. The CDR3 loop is CASSVSDLFGNTIYF. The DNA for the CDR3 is TGTGCCAGCAGTGTCAGTGATCTCTTTGGAAACACCATATATTTT.

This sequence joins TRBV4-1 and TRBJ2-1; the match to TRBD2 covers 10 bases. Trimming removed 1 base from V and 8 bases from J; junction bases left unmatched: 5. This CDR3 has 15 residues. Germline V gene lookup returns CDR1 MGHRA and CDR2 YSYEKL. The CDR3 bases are TGCGCCAGCAGCCAAGTGGAGACTAGCGGGCATGAGCAGTTCTTC. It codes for CASSQVETSGHEQFF.

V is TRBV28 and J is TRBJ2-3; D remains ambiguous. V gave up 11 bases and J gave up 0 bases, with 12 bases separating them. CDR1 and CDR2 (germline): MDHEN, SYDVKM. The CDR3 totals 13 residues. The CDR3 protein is CALGGASTDTQYF. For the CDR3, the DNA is TGTGCCTTGGGTGGAGCGAGCACAGATACGCAGTATTTT.

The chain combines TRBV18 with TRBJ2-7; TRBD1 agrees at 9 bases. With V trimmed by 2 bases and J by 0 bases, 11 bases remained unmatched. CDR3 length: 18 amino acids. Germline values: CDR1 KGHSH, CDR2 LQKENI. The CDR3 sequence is CASSPKSLAGQGSYEQYF. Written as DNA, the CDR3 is TGTGCCAGCTCACCAAAGTCGCTCGCGGGACAGGGCTCCTACGAGCAGTACTTC.

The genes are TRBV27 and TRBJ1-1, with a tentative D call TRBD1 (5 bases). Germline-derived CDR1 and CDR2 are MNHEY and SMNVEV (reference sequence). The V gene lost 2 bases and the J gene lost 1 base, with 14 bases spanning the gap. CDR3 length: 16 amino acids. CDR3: CASSLRTPKGNTEAFF. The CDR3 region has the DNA TGTGCCAGCAGTTTAAGGACACCAAAGGGGAACACTGAAGCTTTCTTT.

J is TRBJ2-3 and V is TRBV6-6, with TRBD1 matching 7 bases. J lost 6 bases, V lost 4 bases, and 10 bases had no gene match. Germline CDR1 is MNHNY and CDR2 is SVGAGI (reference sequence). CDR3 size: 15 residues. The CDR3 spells CASSFIQGPYDTQYF. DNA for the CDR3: TGTGCCAGCAGTTTCATACAGGGGCCATATGATACGCAGTATTTT.

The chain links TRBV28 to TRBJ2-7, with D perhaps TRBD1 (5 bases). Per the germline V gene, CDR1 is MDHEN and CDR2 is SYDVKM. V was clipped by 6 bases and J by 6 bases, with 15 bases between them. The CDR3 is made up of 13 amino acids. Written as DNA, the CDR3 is TGTGCCAGCAGCCTCCTCCAGGGTGCCGAGCAGTACTTC. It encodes CASSLLQGAEQYF.

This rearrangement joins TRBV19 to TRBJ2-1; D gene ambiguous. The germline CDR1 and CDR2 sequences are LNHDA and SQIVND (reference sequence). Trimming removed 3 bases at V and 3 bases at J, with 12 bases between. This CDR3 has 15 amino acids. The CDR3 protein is CASSIYAILYNEQFF. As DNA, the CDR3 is TGTGCCAGTAGTATTTACGCGATTCTCTACAATGAGCAGTTCTTC.

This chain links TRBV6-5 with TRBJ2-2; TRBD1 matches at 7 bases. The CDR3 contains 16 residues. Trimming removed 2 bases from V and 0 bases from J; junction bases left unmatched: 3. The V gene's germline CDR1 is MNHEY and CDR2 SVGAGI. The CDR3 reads CASSYGQGANTGELFF. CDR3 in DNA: TGTGCCAGCAGTTACGGTCAGGGGGCGAACACCGGGGAGCTGTTTTTT.

Written as DNA, the CDR3 is TGCAGCGCCACGACAGTTGGCTACGAGCAGTACTTC. Residues: CSATTVGYEQYF. The V call is TRBV29-1, the J call TRBJ2-7, with D possibly matching TRBD1 (5 bases). This CDR3 contains 12 residues. Trimming cost V 7 bases and J 3 bases, with 13 bases left between them. Germline V gene lookup returns CDR1 SQVTM and CDR2 ANQGSEA.

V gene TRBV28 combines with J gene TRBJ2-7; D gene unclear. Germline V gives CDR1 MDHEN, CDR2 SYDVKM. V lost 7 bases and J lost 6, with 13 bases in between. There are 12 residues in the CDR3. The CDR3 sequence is CASNSEPGEQYF. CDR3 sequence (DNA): TGTGCCAGCAACTCGGAGCCGGGCGAGCAGTACTTC.

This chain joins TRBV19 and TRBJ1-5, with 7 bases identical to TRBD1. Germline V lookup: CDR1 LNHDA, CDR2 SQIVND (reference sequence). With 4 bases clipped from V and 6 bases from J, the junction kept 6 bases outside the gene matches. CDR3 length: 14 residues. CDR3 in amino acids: CASSSRQGRQPQHF. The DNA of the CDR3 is TGTGCCAGTAGTAGCCGACAGGGTCGTCAGCCCCAGCATTTT.

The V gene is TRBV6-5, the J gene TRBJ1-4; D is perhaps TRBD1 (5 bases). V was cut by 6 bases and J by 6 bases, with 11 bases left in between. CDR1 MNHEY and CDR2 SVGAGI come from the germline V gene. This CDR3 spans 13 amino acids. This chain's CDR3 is CASRPDRYEKLFF. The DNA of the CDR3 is TGTGCCAGCAGACCCGACAGATATGAAAAACTGTTTTTT.

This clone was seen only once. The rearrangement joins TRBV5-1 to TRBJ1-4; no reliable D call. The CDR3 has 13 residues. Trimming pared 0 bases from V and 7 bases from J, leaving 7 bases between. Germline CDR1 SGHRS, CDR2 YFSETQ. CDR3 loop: CASSLGVGEKLFF. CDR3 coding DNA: TGCGCCAGCAGCTTGGGAGTCGGTGAAAAACTGTTTTTT.